The T cell receptor (beta chain) under discussion was sequenced for a study of CD8+ T cells in alopecia areata. The study's findings and limits: Compared with normal scalp, lesional scalp had higher clonality and more expanded CD8+ clones. Scalp samples also contribute reads from the resident alphabeta T cells found in normal skin. TCR sharing across patients was less clear than in mice, possibly HLA-related.

V lost 4 bases to trimming and J lost 4 bases, with 18 bases between them. Germline assignment: CDR1 SGHRS and CDR2 YFSETQ. The CDR3 length is 16 residues. Separation by sorting yielded CD4+ and CD8+ T cells from PBMCs. RNA, once extracted, was reverse transcribed into cDNA for use as the sequencing template. Produced via immunoSEQ multiplex PCR; TCRdb's table is partial and in-frame only. Of 110,000 to 150,000 clones listed, around two thirds are singletons. Worth noting for this clone: Its antigen is currently unknown.

V is TRBV5-1 and J is TRBJ1-5; possibly TRBD1 for D (5 bases). The TCR comes from a human donor in good health. Sequenced sample: CD8+ T cells sorted from blood. CDR3 protein: CASSHPEGLSNQPQHF. The CDR3, as DNA: TGCGCCAGCAGCCACCCCGAGGGACTAAGTAATCAGCCCCAGCATTTT.